This T cell receptor (beta chain) was sequenced for a study of blood T cell repertoires in COVID-19. Study in general: Acute-phase and convalescent COVID-19 samples originated in the United States, Italy and Spain. T cells, B-cell-depleted T cells, or PBMCs provided the cDNA or gDNA that served as material.

V was shortened by 5 bases and J by 4 bases, with 17 bases between the two germline ends. CDR3 length equals 15 residues. Germline CDR1 and CDR2: SGHTA and FQGNSA. Per the authors' pipeline: Estimation of nucleated cell counts was performed using reference gene primer amplification. TCRdb's copy holds only in-frame clones and misses some; the assay was immunoSEQ multiplex PCR. V and J calls and clone size are given by that table; D and trimming were obtained from the DNA. In the table there are 50,000 to 65,000 clones, 80% to 90% of which are singletons. This receptor was identified in a middle-aged man with acute or convalescent COVID-19. V gene TRBV7-2 combines with J gene TRBJ1-2; D may be TRBD1 (6 bases). Input material: peripheral blood. This CDR3 reads CASSLDWTAFYGYTF. DNA of the CDR3: TGTGCCAGCAGCCTCGATTGGACAGCCTTCTATGGCTACACCTTC.